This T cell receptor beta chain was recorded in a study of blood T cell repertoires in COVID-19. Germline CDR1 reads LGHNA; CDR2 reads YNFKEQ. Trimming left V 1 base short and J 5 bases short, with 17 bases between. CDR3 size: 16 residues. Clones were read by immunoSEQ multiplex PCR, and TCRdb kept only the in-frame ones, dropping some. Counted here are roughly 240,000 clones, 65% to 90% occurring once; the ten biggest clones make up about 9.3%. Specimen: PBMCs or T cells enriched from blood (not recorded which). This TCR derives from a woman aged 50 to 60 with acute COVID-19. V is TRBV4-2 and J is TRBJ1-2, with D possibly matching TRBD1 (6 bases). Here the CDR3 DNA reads TGTGCCAGCAGCCAAGCCTCCCCAGGGGAAAGGTATGGCTACACCTTC. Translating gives CASSQASPGERYGYTF.